Listed here are 32 T cell receptor beta chains from one sample, sequenced in a study of T cell repertoires in cytomegalovirus infection. For these receptors, no antigen is known. TCRdb used MiXCR to reprocess the reads, holding one entry per CDR3 protein. This sample yields more than 250,000 distinct CDR3 sequences, of which more than 20% are seen a single time; 13% belongs to the top ten. The sequenced sample was cultured PBMCs, obtained from culture after CMV antigen stimulation. The receptors were sampled from a human donor in good health (CMV status not recorded). Some clones in this sample may be carry-over from other donors' samples.

This clonotype was counted once. The V and J genes are TRBV7-3 and TRBJ2-3, with a possible D match to TRBD1 (5 bases). V lost 5 bases and J lost 0, with 6 bases in between. Germline V gene lookup returns CDR1 SGHTA and CDR2 FQGTGA. This CDR3 region has 13 residues. CDR3 sequence reads: CASSRGSTDTQYF. DNA for the CDR3: TGTGCCAGCAGCAGGGGCAGCACAGATACGCAGTATTTT.

This sequence joins TRBV5-4 and TRBJ2-1, with 7 bases identical to TRBD2. Germline CDR1 reads SGHNT; CDR2 reads YYREEE (reference sequence). With 0 bases clipped from V and 0 bases from J, the junction kept 3 bases outside the gene matches. This CDR3 contains 16 residues. The CDR3 DNA reads TGTGCCAGCAGCTTGGACCTAGCGGCCTCCTACAATGAGCAGTTCTTC. This gives the protein CASSLDLAASYNEQFF.

The J gene is TRBJ2-2, the V gene TRBV4-1; no definite D call. The CDR3 has 12 residues. CDR1 is MGHRA and CDR2 is YSYEKL in the germline V gene. Trimming took off 5 bases at V and 6 bases at J, with 7 bases between the two ends. This CDR3 is CASSGVPGELFF. For the CDR3, the DNA is TGCGCCAGCAGCGGGGTACCCGGGGAGCTGTTTTTT.

This clonotype was counted only a few times. The CDR3 region is CASSQVQGGSNQPQHF. The CDR3 DNA is TGCGCCAGCAGCCAAGTGCAGGGTGGTAGCAATCAGCCCCAGCATTTT. The genes are TRBV4-1 and TRBJ1-5, with D perhaps TRBD1 (5 bases). The germline V gene encodes CDR1 MGHRA and CDR2 YSYEKL. Trimming removed 1 base from V and 0 bases from J, with 10 bases in between. This CDR3 spans 16 amino acids.

V gene TRBV6-5 combines with J gene TRBJ2-5; 8 bases are a match to TRBD1. The V gene end was trimmed by 6 bases and the J gene end by 2 bases; junction bases not matched to a gene: 5. Germline V gene lookup returns CDR1 MNHEY and CDR2 SVGAGI. CDR3 length: 14 amino acids. For the CDR3, the DNA is TGTGCCAGCAGGGGGACAGGTCTACAAGAGACCCAGTACTTC. Translating gives CASRGTGLQETQYF.

This chain links TRBV25-1 with TRBJ2-3; 7 nucleotides align to TRBD2. The CDR3 contains 17 residues. Germline CDR1 MGHDK, CDR2 SYGVNS. V lost 5 bases, J lost 4 bases, and 15 bases stayed unmatched. The CDR3 nucleotides are TGTGCCAGCAGTCGGGCTAGCGGAGGGGTAATCGCAGATACGCAGTATTTT. Protein product: CASSRASGGVIADTQYF.

The genes are TRBV19 and TRBJ1-1; 7 bases agree with TRBD1. V trimming: 3 bases; J trimming: 1 base; junction bases outside the gene matches: 5. The CDR3 consists of 15 residues. Germline lookup yields CDR1 LNHDA and CDR2 SQIVND (reference sequence). CDR3: CASSMFQGGNTEAFF. CDR3 sequence (DNA): TGTGCCAGTAGTATGTTCCAGGGGGGGAACACTGAAGCTTTCTTT.

This clonotype was detected ten times or more. The chain links TRBV12-3 or TRBV12-4 to TRBJ2-7, with no clear D. The CDR3 loop spans 12 amino acids. V was pared by 6 bases and J by 2 bases, with 8 bases between. In nucleotides, the CDR3 is TGTGCCAGCAGCCTGTACACCTACGAGCAGTACTTC. Amino acids: CASSLYTYEQYF.

V is TRBV7-6 and J is TRBJ2-7, with D possibly matching TRBD1 (5 bases). This CDR3 has 16 amino acids. The germline V gene encodes CDR1 SGHVS and CDR2 FNYEAQ. Trimming cost V 5 bases and J 1 base, with 18 bases left between them. CDR3 sequence (DNA): TGTGCCAGCAGCGAACGGCCAGGGTCCGCATCCTACGAGCAGTACTTC. The encoded protein is CASSERPGSASYEQYF.

This clonotype has only a few counts. V gene TRBV7-2 combines with J gene TRBJ1-5, with D possibly TRBD1 on 6 matching bases. Between the trimmed V and J ends, which lost 4 bases and 10 bases, there was a span of 14 bases. The germline V gene encodes CDR1 SGHTA and CDR2 FQGNSA. The CDR3 consists of 13 residues. The CDR3: CASSSNTGTPQHF. As DNA, the CDR3 is TGTGCCAGCAGCTCCAATACAGGGACCCCCCAGCATTTT.

As concerns this clonotype: An end of the junction does not agree with germline; a read error may underlie this. The chain has TRBV27 and TRBJ1-1; TRBD1 agrees at 8 bases. Germline CDR1 MNHEY, CDR2 SMNVEV (reference sequence). The length of the CDR3 is 16 residues. Here the CDR3 DNA reads TGTGCCAGCAGTTTACGGACAGGGAGAGGGAAAACTGAAGCTTTCTTC. The encoded protein is CASSLRTGRGKTEAFF.

The V gene is TRBV27, the J gene TRBJ2-3; D gene uncertain. Trimming took 4 bases from V and 2 from J, leaving 16 bases between them. This CDR3 is 16 amino acids long. CDR1 and CDR2 (germline): MNHEY, SMNVEV (reference sequence). CDR3 bases: TGTGCCAGCAGTTCGTCCCCCTTGGCGGTCACAGATACGCAGTATTTT. It is translated as CASSSSPLAVTDTQYF.

This clonotype was seen a handful of times. The J gene is TRBJ2-3, the V gene TRBV12-3 or TRBV12-4; 10 nucleotides align to TRBD1. Germline trimming cut 5 bases from V and 3 bases from J; bases unmatched to any gene: 5. The CDR3 length is 15 residues. The CDR3 loop is CASSRGQGGTDTQYF. In nucleotides, the CDR3 is TGTGCCAGCAGTCGTGGACAGGGGGGAACAGATACGCAGTATTTT.

This clonotype was seen a handful of times. The rearrangement joins TRBV6-6 to TRBJ1-1; 8 bases agree with TRBD1. After removal of 6 bases from V and 0 bases from J, the junction contained 21 bases not matched to a gene. Germline assignment: CDR1 MNHNY and CDR2 SVGAGI (reference sequence). The CDR3 runs to 20 residues. The CDR3 DNA sequence: TGTGCCAGCAGCATGAATCCCTCCAGGGGGCCCAGTAACCTGAACACTGAAGCTTTCTTT. Translating gives CASSMNPSRGPSNLNTEAFF.

The chain couples TRBV20-1 to TRBJ2-1, with 12 bases matching TRBD2. With V trimmed by 0 bases and J by 5 bases, 2 bases remained unmatched. The CDR3 runs to 15 residues. Germline V gene data show CDR1 as DFQATT and CDR2 as SNEGSKA (reference sequence). The CDR3 spells CSARETSGGHNEQFF. CDR3 sequence (DNA): TGCAGTGCTAGAGAAACTAGCGGGGGGCACAATGAGCAGTTCTTC.

This clonotype has only a few counts. V is TRBV6-2 or TRBV6-3 and J is TRBJ2-7, with a possible D match to TRBD2 (6 bases). Trimming took 7 bases from V and 4 from J, leaving 14 bases between them. CDR1 is MNHEY and CDR2 is SVGEGT in the germline V gene. The CDR3 is 13 residues long. In nucleotides, the CDR3 is TGTGCCAGCATTGGAGGGAAGGAATACGAGCAGTACTTC. As protein: CASIGGKEYEQYF.

This clonotype was detected many times. This sequence joins TRBV6-1 and TRBJ1-5; TRBD1 is a possible D gene (5 bases). This CDR3 is 13 amino acids long. Deletions cut 6 bases from V and 3 bases from J, with 9 bases between. Germline CDR1 MNHNS, CDR2 SASEGT. CDR3 bases: TGTGCCAGCAGAAGACAGATCAATCAGCCCCAGCATTTT. Residues: CASRRQINQPQHF.

This clonotype was seen a handful of times. The rearrangement joins TRBV6-1 to TRBJ2-7; the match to TRBD1 covers 9 bases. Germline V gene lookup returns CDR1 MNHNS and CDR2 SASEGT. Unmatched junction bases numbered 10, after V lost 10 bases and J lost 6 bases. This CDR3 spans 13 amino acids. The CDR3 loop reads CAIRDRVTFEQYF. The CDR3 DNA reads TGTGCCATAAGGGACAGGGTCACGTTCGAGCAGTACTTC.

The CDR3 spells CSASTYGGGNQPQHF. CDR3 coding DNA: TGCAGTGCCTCTACGTACGGAGGGGGCAATCAGCCCCAGCATTTT. The chain joins TRBV20-1 to TRBJ1-5; D might be TRBD1 (5 bases). This CDR3 comprises 15 residues. From germline, CDR1 is DFQATT and CDR2 SNEGSKA (reference sequence). Trimming took 6 bases from V and 2 from J, leaving 17 bases between them.

The chain joins TRBV2 to TRBJ2-7; D uncertain. V lost 8 bases and J lost 2, with 10 bases in between. CDR3 length: 12 amino acids. Germline CDR1 is SNHLY and CDR2 is FYNNEI. The CDR3 is CASGPQTYEQYV. The CDR3 DNA sequence: TGTGCCAGCGGACCGCAAACCTACGAGCAGTACGTC.

This clonotype was detected ten times or more. CDR3 nucleotide sequence: TGTGCCAGCAGCTTACAGGTGGCTAGCGGGATTGAGACCCAGTACTTC. This encodes CASSLQVASGIETQYF. The chain carries TRBV7-9 and TRBJ2-5, with 9 positions matching TRBD2. This CDR3 is built from 16 residues. CDR1 SEHNR and CDR2 FQNEAQ come from the germline V gene (reference sequence). V was pared by 2 bases and J by 5 bases, with 9 bases of the junction left unmatched. Using reference TRBV7-9 and TRBJ2-5 for the parts outside the CDR3, the full variable domain is DTGVSQNPRHKITKRGQNVTFRCDPISEHNRLYWYRQTLGQGPEFLTYFQNEAQLEKSRLLSDRFSAERPKGSFSTLEIQRTEQGDSAMYLCASSLQVASGIETQYFGPGTRLLVL.

CDR3 in amino acids: CASSEYVPPQRADSWAETQYF. CDR3 nucleotide sequence: TGTGCCAGCAGTGAATATGTGCCCCCTCAGCGGGCCGATTCCTGGGCGGAGACCCAGTACTTC. The V call is TRBV25-1, the J call TRBJ2-5, with a tentative D call TRBD2 (6 bases). Germline V lookup: CDR1 MGHDK, CDR2 SYGVNS. This CDR3 spans 21 amino acids. Trimming took off 0 bases at V and 5 bases at J, with 31 bases between the two ends.

The chain employs TRBV7-6 and TRBJ1-1; a possible D gene is TRBD1 (5 bases). Trimming shortened V by 5 bases and J by 5 bases, and 30 bases separated the two germline ends. The length of the CDR3 is 19 residues. Germline CDR1 reads SGHVS; CDR2 reads FNYEAQ. The DNA of the CDR3 is TGTGCCAGCAGCCTAAATAAAAAAAATCCCGAAGGGGTGGTAACTGAAGCTTTCTTT. Amino acids: CASSLNKKNPEGVVTEAFF.

This chain uses TRBV2 with TRBJ2-1; TRBD2 is a possible D gene (7 bases). Germline-derived CDR1 and CDR2 are SNHLY and FYNNEI. The CDR3 is made up of 12 amino acids. Between the trimmed V and J ends, which lost 7 bases and 9 bases, there was a span of 13 bases. CDR3 DNA sequence: TGTGCCAGCACCCTAGGGGGGGGTGAGCAGTTCTTC. Protein: CASTLGGGEQFF.

This chain uses TRBV12-3 or TRBV12-4 with TRBJ2-6; tentatively, D is TRBD1 or TRBD2 (5 bases each). CDR3 length: 15 amino acids. The V end lost 5 bases, the J end lost 6 bases, and 14 bases lay between the germline ends. For the CDR3, the DNA is TGTGCCAGCAGTCCCCAGGGACGAAAGGCCAACGTCCTGACTTTC. Its translation: CASSPQGRKANVLTF.

The rearrangement uses TRBV4-1 and TRBJ2-1; D unresolved. V was shortened by 3 bases and J by 7 bases, with 4 bases between the two germline ends. In germline, CDR1 is MGHRA, CDR2 YSYEKL. This CDR3 comprises 11 residues. CDR3 nucleotide sequence: TGCGCCAGCAGCCAGTTGAATGAGCAGTTCTTC. Encoded protein: CASSQLNEQFF.

The rearrangement joins TRBV19 to TRBJ1-4; no definite D call. Germline V gene sequence: CDR1 LNHDA, CDR2 SQIVND (reference sequence). The CDR3 length is 17 residues. V dropped 8 bases and J dropped 0 bases, with 19 bases sitting between them. The chain's CDR3 is CASALGRPVATNEKLFF. In nucleotides, the CDR3 is TGTGCCAGTGCGCTTGGAAGGCCAGTAGCAACTAATGAAAAACTGTTTTTT.

The gene calls are TRBV6-2 or TRBV6-3 and TRBJ2-7; D not resolved. The CDR3 consists of 12 residues. The ends were cut back, 6 bases at V and 0 bases at J, with 6 bases in the middle. Per the germline V gene, CDR1 is MNHEY and CDR2 is SVGEGT. The CDR3 DNA follows: TGTGCCAGCAGCCTAGACTCCTACGAGCAGTACGTC. Protein sequence: CASSLDSYEQYV.

This chain connects TRBV4-1 to TRBJ2-5; 16 nucleotides agree with TRBD2. V trimming: 4 bases; J trimming: 5 bases; junction bases outside the gene matches: 19. This CDR3 has 21 residues. In germline, CDR1 is MGHRA, CDR2 YSYEKL. The CDR3 loop reads CASSPIQKGLAGGRREETQYF. The CDR3 DNA is TGCGCCAGCAGCCCCATCCAAAAGGGACTAGCGGGAGGGAGACGAGAGGAGACCCAGTACTTC.

This chain connects TRBV7-3 to TRBJ2-2, with D possibly being TRBD1 (6 bases). V shed 4 bases and J shed 5 bases, with 17 bases lying between them. This CDR3 has 16 residues. The V gene's germline CDR1 is SGHTA and CDR2 FQGTGA. In DNA, the CDR3 is TGTGCCAGCAGCTCTCGTCCGGGACACCAAACCGGGGAGCTGTTTTTT. Translating it yields CASSSRPGHQTGELFF.

The CDR3 DNA sequence: TGTGCCAGCAGCTTAGTAACAGCGTCTGGCTACACCTTC. Amino acid sequence: CASSLVTASGYTF. The rearrangement links TRBV7-2 to TRBJ1-2; D gene ambiguous. Germline CDR1 SGHTA, CDR2 FQGNSA. V shed 1 base and J shed 7 bases, with 10 bases lying between them. CDR3 length equals 13 residues.

This clonotype was observed at least ten times. The chain links TRBV7-2 to TRBJ2-1, with TRBD2 matching over 8 bases. The ends lost 4 bases at V and 9 bases at J; junction bases unmatched: 11. CDR3 length: 15 amino acids. The germline V gene has CDR1 SGHTA and CDR2 FQGNSA. Here the CDR3 reads CASSSSPREAGEQFF. Here the CDR3 DNA reads TGTGCCAGCAGCTCCTCACCGCGGGAGGCAGGTGAGCAGTTCTTC.